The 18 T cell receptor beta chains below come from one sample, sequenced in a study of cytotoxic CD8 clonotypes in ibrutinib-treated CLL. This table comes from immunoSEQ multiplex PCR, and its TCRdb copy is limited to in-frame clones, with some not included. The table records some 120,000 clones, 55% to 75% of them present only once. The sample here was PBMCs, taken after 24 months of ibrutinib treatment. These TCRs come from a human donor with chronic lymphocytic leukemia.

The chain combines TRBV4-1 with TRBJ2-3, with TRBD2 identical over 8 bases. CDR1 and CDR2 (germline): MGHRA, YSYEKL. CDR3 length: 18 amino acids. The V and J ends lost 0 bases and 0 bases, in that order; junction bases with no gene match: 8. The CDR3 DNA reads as TGCGCCAGCAGCCAAGATGATATACGGGGGGGGAGCACAGATACGCAGTATTTT. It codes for CASSQDDIRGGSTDTQYF.

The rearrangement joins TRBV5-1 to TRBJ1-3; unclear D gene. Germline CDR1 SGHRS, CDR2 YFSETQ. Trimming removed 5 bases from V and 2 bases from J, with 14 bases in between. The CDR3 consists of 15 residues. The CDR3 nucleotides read TGCGCCAGCAGAAACGAGGTCTCACCTGGAAACACCATATATTTT. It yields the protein CASRNEVSPGNTIYF.

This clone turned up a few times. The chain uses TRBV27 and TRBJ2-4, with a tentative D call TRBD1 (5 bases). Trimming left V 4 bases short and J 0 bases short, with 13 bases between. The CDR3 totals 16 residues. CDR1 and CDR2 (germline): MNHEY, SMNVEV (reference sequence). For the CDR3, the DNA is TGTGCCAGCAGTTCCTTCGACAGACGAGCCAAAAACATTCAGTACTTC. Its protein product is CASSSFDRRAKNIQYF.

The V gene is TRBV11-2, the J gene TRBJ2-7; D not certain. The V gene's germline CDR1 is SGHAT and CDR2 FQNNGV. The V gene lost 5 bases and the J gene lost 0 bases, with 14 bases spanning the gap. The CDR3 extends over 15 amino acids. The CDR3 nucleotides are TGTGCCAGCAGCCCAGTCGGGTCTGTCTCCTACGAGCAGTACTTC. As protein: CASSPVGSVSYEQYF.

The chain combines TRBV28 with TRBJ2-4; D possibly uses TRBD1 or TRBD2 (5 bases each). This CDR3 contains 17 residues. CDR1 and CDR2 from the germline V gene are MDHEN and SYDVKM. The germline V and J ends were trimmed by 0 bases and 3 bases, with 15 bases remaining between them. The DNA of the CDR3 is TGTGCCAGCAGTTTATGGGGAAGAGGGGCCGACAAAAACATTCAGTACTTC. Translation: CASSLWGRGADKNIQYF.

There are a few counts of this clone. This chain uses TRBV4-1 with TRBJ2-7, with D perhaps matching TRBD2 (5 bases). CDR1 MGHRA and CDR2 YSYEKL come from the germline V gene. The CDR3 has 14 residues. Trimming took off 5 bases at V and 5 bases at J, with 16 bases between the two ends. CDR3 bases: TGCGCCAGCAGCAGACGGGGTGAAGAGGACGAGCAGTACTTC. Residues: CASSRRGEEDEQYF.

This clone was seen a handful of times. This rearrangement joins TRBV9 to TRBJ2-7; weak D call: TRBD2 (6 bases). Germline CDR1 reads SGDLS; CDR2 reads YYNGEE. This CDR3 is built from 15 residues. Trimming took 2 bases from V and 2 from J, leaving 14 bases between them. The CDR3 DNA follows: TGTGCCAGCAGCGTGGGGGGTACCGAGACCTACGAGCAGTACTTC. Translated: CASSVGGTETYEQYF.

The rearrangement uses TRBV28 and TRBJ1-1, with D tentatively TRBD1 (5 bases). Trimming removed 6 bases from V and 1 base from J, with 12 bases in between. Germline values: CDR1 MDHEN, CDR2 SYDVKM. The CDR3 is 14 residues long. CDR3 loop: CASRETVSNTEAFF. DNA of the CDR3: TGTGCCAGCAGGGAGACAGTCTCGAACACTGAAGCTTTCTTT.

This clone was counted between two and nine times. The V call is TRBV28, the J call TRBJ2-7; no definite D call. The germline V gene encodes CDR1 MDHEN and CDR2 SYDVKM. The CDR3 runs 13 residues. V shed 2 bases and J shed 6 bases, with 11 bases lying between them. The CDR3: CASSLAVPSEQYF. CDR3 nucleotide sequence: TGTGCCAGCAGTTTAGCAGTTCCCTCCGAGCAGTACTTC.

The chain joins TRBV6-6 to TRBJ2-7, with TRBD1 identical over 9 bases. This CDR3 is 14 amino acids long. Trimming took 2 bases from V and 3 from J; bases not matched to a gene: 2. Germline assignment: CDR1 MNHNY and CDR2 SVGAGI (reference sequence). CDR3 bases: TGTGCCAGCAGTTACAAGGGACAGGGCTACGAGCAGTACTTC. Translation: CASSYKGQGYEQYF.

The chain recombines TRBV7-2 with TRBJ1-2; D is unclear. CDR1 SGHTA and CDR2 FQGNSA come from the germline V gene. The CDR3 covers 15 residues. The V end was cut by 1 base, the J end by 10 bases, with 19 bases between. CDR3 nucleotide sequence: TGTGCCAGCAGCTTAGACTCCGGGAGCAGTAAAGACTACACCTTC. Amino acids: CASSLDSGSSKDYTF.

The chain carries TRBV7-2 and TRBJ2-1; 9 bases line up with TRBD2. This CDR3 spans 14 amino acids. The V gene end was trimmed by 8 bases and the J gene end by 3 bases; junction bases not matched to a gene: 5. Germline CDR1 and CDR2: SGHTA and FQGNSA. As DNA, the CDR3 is TGTGCCAGCCGGCGGGGGGGACTCTACAATGAGCAGTTCTTC. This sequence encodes CASRRGGLYNEQFF.

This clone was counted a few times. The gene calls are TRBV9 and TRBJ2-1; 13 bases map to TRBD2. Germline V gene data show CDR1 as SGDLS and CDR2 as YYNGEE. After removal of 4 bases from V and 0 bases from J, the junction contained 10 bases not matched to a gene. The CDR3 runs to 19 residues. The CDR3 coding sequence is TGTGCCAGCAGCACCCGGACTAGCGGGGGAGAACCCTCCTACAATGAGCAGTTCTTC. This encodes CASSTRTSGGEPSYNEQFF.

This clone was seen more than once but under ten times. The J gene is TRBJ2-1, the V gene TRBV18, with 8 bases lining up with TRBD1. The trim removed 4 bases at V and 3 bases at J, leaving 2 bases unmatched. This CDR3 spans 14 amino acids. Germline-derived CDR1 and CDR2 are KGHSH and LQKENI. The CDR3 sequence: CASSRTGFYNEQFF. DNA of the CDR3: TGTGCCAGCTCACGGACAGGGTTCTACAATGAGCAGTTCTTC.

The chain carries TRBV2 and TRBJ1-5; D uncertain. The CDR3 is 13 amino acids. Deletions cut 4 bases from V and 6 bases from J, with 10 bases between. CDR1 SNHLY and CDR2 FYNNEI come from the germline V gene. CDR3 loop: CASSAGSVQPQHF. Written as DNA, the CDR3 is TGTGCCAGCAGTGCGGGGAGTGTTCAGCCCCAGCATTTT.

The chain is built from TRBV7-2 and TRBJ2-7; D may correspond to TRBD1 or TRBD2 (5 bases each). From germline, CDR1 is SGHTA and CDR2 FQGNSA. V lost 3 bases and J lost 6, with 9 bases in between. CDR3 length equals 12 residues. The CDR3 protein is CASSFAGSEQYF. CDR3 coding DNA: TGTGCCAGCAGCTTCGCAGGGAGCGAGCAGTACTTC. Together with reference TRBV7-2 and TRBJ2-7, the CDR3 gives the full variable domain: GAGVSQSPSNKVTEKGKDVELRCDPISGHTALYWYRQSLGQGLEFLIYFQGNSAPDKSGLPSDRFSAERTGGSVSTLTIQRTQQEDSAVYLCASSFAGSEQYFGPGTRLTVT.

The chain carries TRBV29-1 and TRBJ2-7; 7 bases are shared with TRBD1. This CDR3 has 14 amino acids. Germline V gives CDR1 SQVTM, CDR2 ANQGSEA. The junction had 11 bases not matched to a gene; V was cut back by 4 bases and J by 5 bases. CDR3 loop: CSVGGGREYHEQYF. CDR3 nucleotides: TGCAGCGTTGGAGGGGGCAGGGAATACCACGAGCAGTACTTC.

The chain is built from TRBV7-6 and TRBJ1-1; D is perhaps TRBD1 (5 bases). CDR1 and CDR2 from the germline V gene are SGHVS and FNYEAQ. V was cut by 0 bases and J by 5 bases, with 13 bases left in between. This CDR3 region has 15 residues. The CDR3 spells CASSLAGGVDTEAFF. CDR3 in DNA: TGTGCCAGCAGCTTAGCGGGGGGTGTCGATACTGAAGCTTTCTTT.